This TCR beta chain is from a study of OX40 agonist ivuxolimab in advanced cancers. In the study overall: Patients were treated with intravenous ivuxolimab, dosed at 0.01 to 10 mg/kg and infused every 2 weeks. Recorded diagnoses for dose-escalation patients were hepatocellular carcinoma, melanoma, renal cell or head and neck cancer. Study-wide results and limits: A proportion of nonresponders additionally exhibited low normalized T-cell clonal expansion.

Systemic immunosuppression or autoimmune disease history was grounds to exclude patients. Produced via immunoSEQ multiplex PCR; TCRdb's table is partial and in-frame only. The data hold around 38,000 clones, with around 92% observed a single time. In the case of this clone: Its antigen is as yet unknown.

The CDR3 spans 15 residues. Germline loops: CDR1 LNHDA, CDR2 SQIVND (reference sequence). V lost 5 bases to trimming and J lost 1 base, with 11 bases between them. The source material was CD4+ or CD8+ T cells sorted from blood, sampled in a trial of the OX40 agonist ivuxolimab. J is TRBJ2-2 and V is TRBV19, with D perhaps being TRBD1 or TRBD2 (6 bases each). The sequence was obtained from an adult with an advanced solid tumor such as melanoma, head and neck, liver or kidney cancer. This chain's CDR3 is CASSGGRLNTGELFF. CDR3 nucleotides: TGTGCCAGTAGTGGGGGGCGGTTGAACACCGGGGAGCTGTTTTTT.